These T cell receptor beta chains were read from a single sample in a study of control samples from healthy donors and cancer patients. Libraries were prepared by immunoSEQ multiplex PCR; TCRdb keeps only in-frame clonotypes and omits some of them. The repertoire holds about 180,000 clones, with around 90% as singletons. Sequences were obtained from blood. These TCRs come from a man aged 25-45 years in good health. Both conserved end residues are part of each CDR3. A D gene is named only where the DNA matches it firmly. Size is stated for part of the rows, as once, few or many counts, or as a class when the clone is expanded.

>TRBV4-2|NA|NA|TRBJ2-7
CASSQERTSYEQYF
TGTGCCAGCAGCCAAGAGAGGACCTCCTACGAGCAGTACTTC
>TRBV27|TRBD1|NA|TRBJ2-1
CASSLQGAGSGEQFF
TGTGCCAGCAGCCTCCAGGGGGCTGGGTCGGGTGAGCAGTTCTTC
>TRBV30|TRBD2|NA|TRBJ2-1
CAWSVHSGPYNEQFF
TGTGCCTGGAGTGTACATAGCGGGCCATACAATGAGCAGTTCTTC
>TRBV5-4|TRBD2|NA|TRBJ2-7
CASSIGGLAGGEQYF
TGTGCCAGCAGTATTGGAGGCCTAGCGGGAGGCGAGCAGTACTTC
>TRBV7-9|NA|NA|TRBJ2-1
CASSRGMGRNEQFF
TGTGCCAGCAGCCGCGGGATGGGGAGGAATGAGCAGTTCTTC
>TRBV7-9|NA|NA|TRBJ1-5
CASSWGYSNQPQHF
TGTGCCAGCAGCTGGGGTTATAGCAATCAGCCCCAGCATTTT
>TRBV5-1|NA|NA|TRBJ2-1
CASSFSTQPGNEQFF
TGCGCCAGCAGCTTTTCCACCCAGCCAGGCAATGAGCAGTTCTTC
>TRBV7-2|TRBD1|NA|TRBJ2-5
CASSSGQGAGETQYF
TGTGCCAGCAGCTCCGGACAGGGGGCCGGGGAGACCCAGTACTTC
>TRBV28|NA|once|TRBJ1-2
CASSPVNYGYTF
TGTGCCAGCAGCCCGGTCAACTATGGCTACACCTTC
>TRBV19|NA|NA|TRBJ2-4
CASSPGGGAGDIQYF
TGTGCCAGTAGCCCTGGTGGGGGGGCGGGGGACATTCAGTACTTC
>TRBV7-8|NA|NA|TRBJ1-1
CASSPRDSNTEAFF
TGTGCCAGCAGCCCGAGGGATTCGAACACTGAAGCTTTCTTT
>TRBV27|NA|NA|TRBJ2-3
CASAKAYTQYF
TGTGCCAGCGCCAAGGCCTATACGCAGTATTTT
>TRBV6-5|NA|NA|TRBJ2-7
CASSLGRGSTYEQYF
TGTGCCAGCAGTTTAGGCAGGGGCTCTACCTACGAGCAGTACTTC
>TRBV19|NA|NA|TRBJ1-2
CASSIAPGHGYTF
TGTGCCAGTAGTATAGCCCCAGGGCATGGCTACACCTTC
>TRBV27|NA|once|TRBJ1-2
CASSQNRVYDGYTF
TGTGCCAGCAGCCAGAACAGGGTATATGATGGCTACACCTTC
>TRBV6-5|NA|NA|TRBJ1-6
CASRPDKGYSPLHF
TGTGCCAGCAGACCCGACAAGGGGTATTCACCCCTCCACTTT
>TRBV30|TRBD1|NA|TRBJ1-2
CASRQGLGGYTF
TGTGCCTCCCGACAGGGCTTGGGCGGCTACACCTTC
>TRBV30|TRBD2|NA|TRBJ2-4
CAWSVTGLVGQYF
TGTGCCTGGAGTGTAACGGGACTAGTTGGTCAGTACTTC
>TRBV13|NA|NA|TRBJ1-6
CASSLQGRGNSPLHF
TGTGCCAGCAGCTTACAGGGTCGTGGCAATTCACCCCTCCACTTT
>TRBV7-9|NA|NA|TRBJ1-1
CASSLPLQGYGEAFF
TGTGCCAGCAGTTTACCCTTACAGGGTTATGGTGAAGCTTTCTTT
>TRBV10-2|TRBD1|NA|TRBJ2-7
CATGTGGLNEQYF
TGCGCCACTGGGACAGGGGGCTTGAACGAGCAGTACTTC
>TRBV9|TRBD1|NA|TRBJ2-5
CASSVDPGQGSETQYF
TGTGCCAGCAGCGTAGATCCGGGACAGGGGTCGGAGACCCAGTACTTC